This T cell receptor (beta chain) is from a study of identical twins. Findings of the study overall: Fewer insertions characterized abundant cord blood beta clonotypes, whereas memory repertoires showed none. It was possible that invariant MAIT and iNKT cells partly confounded the zero-insertion analyses.

There are a few counts of this clonotype. Antigen: not known. TCRdb reprocessed the 5' RACE reads via MiXCR and lists one record per CDR3 protein. The top ten hold less than 0.35% of the sample, which has 1.5 million to 2 million distinct CDR3 sequences, about 31% seen once. No donor was unhealthy or non-Caucasian. V lost 0 bases to trimming and J lost 8 bases, with 14 bases between them. CDR1 and CDR2 (germline): MNHEY, SVGAGI. This CDR3 is 15 amino acids long. The TCR sequence derives from a newborn girl in good health. The V and J genes are TRBV6-5 and TRBJ2-1; possibly TRBD2 for D (5 bases). Specimen: cord blood. The chain's CDR3 is CASSYSTVSVDEQFF. CDR3 nucleotides: TGTGCCAGCAGTTACTCGACGGTTAGCGTTGATGAGCAGTTCTTC.